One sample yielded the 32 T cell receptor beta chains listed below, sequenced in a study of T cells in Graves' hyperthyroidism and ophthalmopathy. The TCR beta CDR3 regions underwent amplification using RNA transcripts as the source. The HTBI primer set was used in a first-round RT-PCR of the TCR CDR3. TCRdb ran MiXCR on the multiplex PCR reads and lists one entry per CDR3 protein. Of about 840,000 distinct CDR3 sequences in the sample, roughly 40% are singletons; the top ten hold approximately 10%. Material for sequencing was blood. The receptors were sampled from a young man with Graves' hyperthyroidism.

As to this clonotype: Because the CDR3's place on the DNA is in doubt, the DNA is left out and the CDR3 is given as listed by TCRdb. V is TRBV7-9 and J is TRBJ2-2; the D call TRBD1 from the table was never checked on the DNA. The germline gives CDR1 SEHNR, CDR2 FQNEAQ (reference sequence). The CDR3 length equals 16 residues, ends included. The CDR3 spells CASSITSGSTPGSCFF.

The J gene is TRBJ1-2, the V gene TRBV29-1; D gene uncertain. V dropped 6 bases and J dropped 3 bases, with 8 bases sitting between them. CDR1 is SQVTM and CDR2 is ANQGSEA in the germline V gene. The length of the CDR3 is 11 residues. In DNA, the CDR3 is TGCAGCGTAGACTGGGACTATGGCTACACCTTC. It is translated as CSVDWDYGYTF.

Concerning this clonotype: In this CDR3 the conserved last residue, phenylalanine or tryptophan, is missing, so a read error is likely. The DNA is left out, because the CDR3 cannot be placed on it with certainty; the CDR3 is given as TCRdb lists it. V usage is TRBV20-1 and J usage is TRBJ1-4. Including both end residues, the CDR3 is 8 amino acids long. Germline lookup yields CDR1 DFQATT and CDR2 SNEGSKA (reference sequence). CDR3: CSASIGGS.

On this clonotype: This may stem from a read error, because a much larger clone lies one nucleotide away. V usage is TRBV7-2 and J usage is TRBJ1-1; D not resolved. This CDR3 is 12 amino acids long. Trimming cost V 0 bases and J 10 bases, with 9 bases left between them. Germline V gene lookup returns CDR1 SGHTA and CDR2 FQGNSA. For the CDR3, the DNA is TGTGCCAGCAGCTTAGCTCCCGGGTCAGCTTTCTTT. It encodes CASSLAPGSAFF.

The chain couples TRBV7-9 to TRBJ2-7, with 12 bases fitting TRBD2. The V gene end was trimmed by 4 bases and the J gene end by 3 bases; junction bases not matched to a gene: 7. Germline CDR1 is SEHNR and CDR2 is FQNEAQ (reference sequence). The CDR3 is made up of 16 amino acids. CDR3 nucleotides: TGTGCCAGCAGCTCTGGACTAGCGGGGACCAACTACGAGCAGTACTTC. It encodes CASSSGLAGTNYEQYF.

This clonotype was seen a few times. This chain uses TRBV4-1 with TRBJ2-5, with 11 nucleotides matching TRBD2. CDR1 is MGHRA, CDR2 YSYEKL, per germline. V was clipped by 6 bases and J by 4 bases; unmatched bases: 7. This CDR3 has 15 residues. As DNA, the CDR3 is TGCGCCAGCAGTAGCGGGGGGGCGAGTGGAGAGACCCAGTACTTC. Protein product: CASSSGGASGETQYF.

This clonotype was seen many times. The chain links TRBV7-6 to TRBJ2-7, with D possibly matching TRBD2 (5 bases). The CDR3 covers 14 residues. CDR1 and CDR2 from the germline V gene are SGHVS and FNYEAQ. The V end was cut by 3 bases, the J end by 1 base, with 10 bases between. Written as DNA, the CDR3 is TGTGCCAGCAGCTTGGGCGAGGGTTCCTACGAGCAGTACTTC. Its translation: CASSLGEGSYEQYF.

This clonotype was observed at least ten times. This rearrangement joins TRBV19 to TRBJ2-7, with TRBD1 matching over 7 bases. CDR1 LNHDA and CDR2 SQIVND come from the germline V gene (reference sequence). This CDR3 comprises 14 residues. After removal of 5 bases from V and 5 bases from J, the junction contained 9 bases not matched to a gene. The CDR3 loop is CASSSQGRDHEQYF. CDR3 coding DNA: TGTGCCAGTAGTTCACAGGGGAGAGACCACGAGCAGTACTTC.

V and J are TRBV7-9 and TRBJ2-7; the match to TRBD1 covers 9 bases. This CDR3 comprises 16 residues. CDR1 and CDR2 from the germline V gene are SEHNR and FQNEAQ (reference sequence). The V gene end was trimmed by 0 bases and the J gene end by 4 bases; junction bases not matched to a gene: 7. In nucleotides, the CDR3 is TGTGCCAGCAGCTTAGCGGGGGGACAGGGTAAATACGAGCAGTACTTC. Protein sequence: CASSLAGGQGKYEQYF.

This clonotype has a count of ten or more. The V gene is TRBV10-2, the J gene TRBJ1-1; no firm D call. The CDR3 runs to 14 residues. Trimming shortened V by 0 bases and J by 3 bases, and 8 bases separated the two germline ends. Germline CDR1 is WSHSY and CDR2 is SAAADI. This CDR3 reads CASSESHYYTEAFF. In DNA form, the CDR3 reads TGCGCCAGCAGTGAGTCCCACTATTACACTGAAGCTTTCTTT.

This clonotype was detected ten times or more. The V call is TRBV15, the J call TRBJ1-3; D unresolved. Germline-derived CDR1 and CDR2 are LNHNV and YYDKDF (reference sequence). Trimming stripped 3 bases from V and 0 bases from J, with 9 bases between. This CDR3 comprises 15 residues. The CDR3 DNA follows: TGTGCCACCAGCAGCGGCGCCCTCTCTGGAAACACCATATATTTT. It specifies CATSSGALSGNTIYF.

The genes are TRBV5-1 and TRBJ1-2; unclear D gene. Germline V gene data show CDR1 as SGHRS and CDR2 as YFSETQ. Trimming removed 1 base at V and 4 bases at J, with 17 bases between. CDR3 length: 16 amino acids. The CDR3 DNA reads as TGCGCCAGCAGCTTGCCAGGAGATGAAGCTTTCTATGGCTACACCTTC. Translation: CASSLPGDEAFYGYTF. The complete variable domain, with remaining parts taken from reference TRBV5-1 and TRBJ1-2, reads KAGVTQTPRYLIKTRGQQVTLSCSPISGHRSVSWYQQTPGQGLQFLFEYFSETQRNKGNFPGRFSGRQFSNSRSEMNVSTLELGDSALYLCASSLPGDEAFYGYTFGSGTRLTVV.

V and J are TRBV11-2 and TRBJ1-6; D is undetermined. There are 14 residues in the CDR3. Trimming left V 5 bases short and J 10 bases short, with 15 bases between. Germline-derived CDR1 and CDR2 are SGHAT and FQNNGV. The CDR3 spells CASSPAGVESPLHF. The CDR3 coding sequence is TGTGCCAGCAGCCCCGCGGGAGTGGAATCACCCCTCCACTTT. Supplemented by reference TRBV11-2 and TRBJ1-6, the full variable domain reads EAGVAQSPRYKIIEKRQSVAFWCNPISGHATLYWYQQILGQGPKLLIQFQNNGVVDDSQLPKDRFSAERLKGVDSTLKIQPAKLEDSAVYLCASSPAGVESPLHFGNGTRLTVT.

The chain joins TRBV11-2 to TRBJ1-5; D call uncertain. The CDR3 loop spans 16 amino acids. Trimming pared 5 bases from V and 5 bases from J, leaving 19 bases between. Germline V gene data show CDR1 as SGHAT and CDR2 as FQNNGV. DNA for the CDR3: TGTGCCAGCAGCCAAGATTTCGGGAGCCAACATCAGCCCCAGCATTTT. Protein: CASSQDFGSQHQPQHF.

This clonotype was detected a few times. The CDR3 nucleotides read TGTGCCAGCAGCTTATATCGGCGGCGGGACACGGAGACCCAGTACTTC. Its translation is CASSLYRRRDTETQYF. The chain recombines TRBV11-2 with TRBJ2-5; perhaps D is TRBD1 or TRBD2 (6 bases each). Germline CDR1 and CDR2: SGHAT and FQNNGV. V was shortened by 2 bases and J by 5 bases, with 18 bases between the two germline ends. The CDR3 is 16 residues long.

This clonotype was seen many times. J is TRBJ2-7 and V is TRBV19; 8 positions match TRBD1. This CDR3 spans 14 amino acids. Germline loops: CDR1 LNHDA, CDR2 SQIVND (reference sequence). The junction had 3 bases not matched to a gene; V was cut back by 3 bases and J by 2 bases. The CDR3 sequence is CASSIDRGPYEQYF. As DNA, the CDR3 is TGTGCCAGTAGTATCGACAGGGGACCCTACGAGCAGTACTTC.

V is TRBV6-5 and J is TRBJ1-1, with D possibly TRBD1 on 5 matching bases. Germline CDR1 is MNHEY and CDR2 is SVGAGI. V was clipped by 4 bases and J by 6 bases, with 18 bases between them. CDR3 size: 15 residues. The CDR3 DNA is TGTGCCAGCAGTTCCGGGGCCCGTTATGACCCTGAAGCTTTCTTT. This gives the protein CASSSGARYDPEAFF.

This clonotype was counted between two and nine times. The CDR3, as DNA: TGTGCCAGCAGTTCCCCCCTGACAGGGCGCTATGGCTACACCTTC. Its protein is CASSSPLTGRYGYTF. The chain couples TRBV7-2 to TRBJ1-2; 7 positions agree with TRBD1. Trimming removed 6 bases from V and 4 bases from J; junction bases left unmatched: 11. The V gene's germline CDR1 is SGHTA and CDR2 FQGNSA. This CDR3 comprises 15 residues.

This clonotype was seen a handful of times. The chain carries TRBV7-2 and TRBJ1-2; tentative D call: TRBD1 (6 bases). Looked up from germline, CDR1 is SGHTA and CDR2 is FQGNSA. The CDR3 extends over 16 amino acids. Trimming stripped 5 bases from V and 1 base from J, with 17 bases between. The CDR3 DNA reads TGTGCCAGCAGCCCCGATCCGGGACAAAGTAACTATGGCTACACCTTC. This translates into CASSPDPGQSNYGYTF.

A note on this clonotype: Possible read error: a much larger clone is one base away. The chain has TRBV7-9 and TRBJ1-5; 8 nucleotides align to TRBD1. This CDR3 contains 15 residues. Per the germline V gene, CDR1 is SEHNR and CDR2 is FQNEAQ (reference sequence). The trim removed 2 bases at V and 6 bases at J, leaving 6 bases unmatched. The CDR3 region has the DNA TGTGCCAGCAGCTTACAGGGGGCTAGTAGTCAGCCCCAGCATTTT. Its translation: CASSLQGASSQPQHF. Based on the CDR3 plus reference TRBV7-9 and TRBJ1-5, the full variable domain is DTGVSQNPRHKITKRGQNVTFRCDPISEHNRLYWYRQTLGQGPEFLTYFQNEAQLEKSRLLSDRFSAERPKGSFSTLEIQRTEQGDSAMYLCASSLQGASSQPQHFGDGTRLSIL.

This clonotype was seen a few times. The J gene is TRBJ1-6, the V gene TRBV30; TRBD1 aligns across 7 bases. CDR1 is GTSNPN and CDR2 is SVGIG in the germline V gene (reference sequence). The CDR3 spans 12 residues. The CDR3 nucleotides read TGTGCTGCAACAGGGGTTACTTCACCCCTCCACTTT. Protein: CAATGVTSPLHF.

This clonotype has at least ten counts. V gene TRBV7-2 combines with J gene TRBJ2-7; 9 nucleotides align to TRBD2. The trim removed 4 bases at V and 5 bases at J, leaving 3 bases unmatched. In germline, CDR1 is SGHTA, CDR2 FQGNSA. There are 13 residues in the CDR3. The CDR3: CASSWTSANEQYF. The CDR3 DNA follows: TGTGCCAGCAGCTGGACTAGCGCTAACGAGCAGTACTTC.

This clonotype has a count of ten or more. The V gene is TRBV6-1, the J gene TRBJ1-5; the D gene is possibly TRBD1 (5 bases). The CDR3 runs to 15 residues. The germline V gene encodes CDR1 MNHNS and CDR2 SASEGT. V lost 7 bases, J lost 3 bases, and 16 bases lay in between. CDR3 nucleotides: TGTGCCAGCAACCTGGGTGGGGGAAACAATCAGCCCCAGCATTTT. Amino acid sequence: CASNLGGGNNQPQHF.

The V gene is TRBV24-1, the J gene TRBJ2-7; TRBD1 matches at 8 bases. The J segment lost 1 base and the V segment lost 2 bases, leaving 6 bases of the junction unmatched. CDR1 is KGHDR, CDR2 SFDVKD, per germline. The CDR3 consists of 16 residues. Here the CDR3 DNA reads TGTGCCACCAGTGATTCCCGGGACAGGCCATCCTACGAGCAGTACTTC. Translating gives CATSDSRDRPSYEQYF.

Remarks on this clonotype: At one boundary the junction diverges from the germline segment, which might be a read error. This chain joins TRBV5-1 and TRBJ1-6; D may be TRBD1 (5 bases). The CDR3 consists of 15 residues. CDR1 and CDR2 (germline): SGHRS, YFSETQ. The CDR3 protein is CASSPTGTSYTPPHF. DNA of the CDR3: TGCGCCAGCAGCCCCACCGGGACTAGTTATACACCCCCCCACTTT.

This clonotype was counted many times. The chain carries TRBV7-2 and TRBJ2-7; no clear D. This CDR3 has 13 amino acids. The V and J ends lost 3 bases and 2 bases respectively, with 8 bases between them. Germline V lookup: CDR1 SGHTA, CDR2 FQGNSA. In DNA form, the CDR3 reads TGTGCCAGCAGCTTGTTAGCCACCTACGAGCAGTACTTC. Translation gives CASSLLATYEQYF.

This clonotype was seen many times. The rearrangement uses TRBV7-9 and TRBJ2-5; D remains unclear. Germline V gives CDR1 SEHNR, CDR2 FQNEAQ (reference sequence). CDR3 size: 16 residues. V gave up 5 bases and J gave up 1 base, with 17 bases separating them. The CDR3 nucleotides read TGTGCCAGCAGCGATACCCTACGGCAGCTCCAAGAGACCCAGTACTTC. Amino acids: CASSDTLRQLQETQYF.

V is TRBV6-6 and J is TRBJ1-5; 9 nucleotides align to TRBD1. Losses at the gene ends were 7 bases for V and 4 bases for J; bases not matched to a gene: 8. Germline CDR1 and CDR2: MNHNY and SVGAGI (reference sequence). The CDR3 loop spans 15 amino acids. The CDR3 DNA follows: TGTGCCAGCACCTCCACGGGACAGGGTAATCAGCCCCAGCATTTT. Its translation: CASTSTGQGNQPQHF.

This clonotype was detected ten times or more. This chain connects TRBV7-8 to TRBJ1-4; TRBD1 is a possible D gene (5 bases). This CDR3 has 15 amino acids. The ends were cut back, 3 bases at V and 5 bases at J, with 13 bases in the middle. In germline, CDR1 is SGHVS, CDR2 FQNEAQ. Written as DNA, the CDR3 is TGTGCCAGCAGCTTGTATCAGGGACCCAATGAAAAACTGTTTTTT. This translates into CASSLYQGPNEKLFF.

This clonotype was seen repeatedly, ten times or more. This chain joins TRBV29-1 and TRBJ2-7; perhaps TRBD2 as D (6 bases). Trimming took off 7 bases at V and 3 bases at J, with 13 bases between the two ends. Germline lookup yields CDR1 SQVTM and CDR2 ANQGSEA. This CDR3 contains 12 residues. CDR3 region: CSAWDFFYEQYF. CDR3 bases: TGCAGCGCCTGGGACTTCTTCTACGAGCAGTACTTC.

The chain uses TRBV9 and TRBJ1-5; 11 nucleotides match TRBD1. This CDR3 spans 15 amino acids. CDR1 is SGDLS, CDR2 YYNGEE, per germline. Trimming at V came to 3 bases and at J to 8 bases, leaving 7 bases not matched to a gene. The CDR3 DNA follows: TGTGCCAGCAGCGCCGGGACAGGGGGTTCAGAGCCCCAGCATTTT. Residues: CASSAGTGGSEPQHF.

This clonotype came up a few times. In DNA, the CDR3 is TGTGCCAGTCTGGACAGCCTAGCCCACGAGCAGTACTTC. As protein: CASLDSLAHEQYF. The chain couples TRBV6-5 to TRBJ2-7, with a weak D call TRBD1 (6 bases). The V end lost 9 bases, the J end lost 5 bases, and 17 bases lay between the germline ends. This CDR3 is 13 amino acids long. Germline CDR1 and CDR2: MNHEY and SVGAGI.